This TCR beta chain is drawn from a study of T cell responses to AZD1222 COVID-19 vaccine (dated by TCRdb to about 2021). Study-level background: A total of 230 to 250 trial participants underwent TCR sequencing, of whom about 210 received two doses of AZD1222 and some 25 received two doses of the MenACWY control vaccine. Trial participants were enrolled into age subgroups of 18-55, 56-69 and 70-plus years, which contained about 150, 27 and 61 TCR-sequenced participants, respectively.

The time point label corresponds to: about 28 days (+/-7) after the second vaccine dose. Per the publication, the treatment or condition label means: meningococcal conjugate vaccine given as trial control. Vaccinee samples were obtained from the UK trials COV001 and COV002, which included a single-blind randomized controlled phase 2/3 trial of AZD1222 (ChAdOx1 nCoV-19) in healthy adults. Trial participant PBMC samples were collected at day 0 and day 28 after the second dose for TCRbeta chain sequencing. Of note for this clone: Its antigen remains unidentified. Within one base of it there is no much larger clone, and no base qualities were kept.

The CDR3 regions of human TCRbeta chains were analyzed by immunosequencing. As for how the authors treated the data: TCRs in the repertoires were matched against a reference library of SARS-CoV-2-specific TCRs that had been generated with the MIRA antigen-specificity platform. Breadth was defined as the fraction of unique TCRs that were SARS-CoV-2-associated, and depth was defined as the fraction of total T cells that were SARS-CoV-2-associated. Using the MIRA data, every spike-specific TCR was mapped to the spike region that the TCR reacted to and assigned to either a CD4 or a CD8 class. Log10-transformed breadth and depth values were compared by one-way ANOVA with Sidak's multiple comparisons tests. In TCRdb, the immuneACCESS table is reduced to in-frame sequences with V and J assigned. These tables do not hold every clone; where another copy was compared, an unresolved V gene accounts for under half, and the others remain unexplained. V, J and clone size were drawn from that table, and D and trimming were deduced from the DNA. The sample contains about 140,000 clones, approximately 85% of them found a single time. The top ten clones comprise approximately 5.6% of the sample.

The full study reports these points: Epitopes outside the regions mutated in the B.1.351 and B.1.1.7 variants were reportedly recognized by nearly half of the unique spike-specific TCRs. A significant rise in spike-specific TCR breadth and depth was observed after two AZD1222 doses relative to day 0 and relative to MenACWY recipients. No day 14 peak-response samples were available, so repertoires were characterized only after the peak T cell response. The 56-69-year group was small, and its depth increase did not reach significance, likely because of low power. CD4 TCRs associated with the vaccine covered the entire spike protein, and the dominant responses were in regions 160-218 and 743-854. Most participants were white British and females outnumbered males, and the authors suggested that clonal diversity may have been underestimated. Conclusions about previously exposed vaccinees are limited because only a handful of AZD1222 recipients were SARS-CoV-2 seropositive at baseline.

CDR1 is given as LGHDT and CDR2 as YNNKEL, both from the germline V gene (reference sequence). The CDR3 starts with the cysteine, ends with the phenylalanine, and has 13 residues. Only the CDR3 portion is preserved as DNA: 39 bases, with reading frame beginning at the first base. A distance of 15 bases separates the germline ends of V and J, which lose 0 bases and 15 bases respectively. The TCR sequence derives from an adult who received the MenACWY meningococcal vaccine as a control. The sequence links TRBV3-1 (or the pseudogene TRBV3-2) to TRBJ2-4; the D gene lacks a confident call. The starting material was peripheral blood, obtained 28 days after the second dose of the MenACWY control vaccine. The base sequence is TGTGCCAGCAGCCAAGATGTCCTCGTAAATCGGTACTTC. Translation gives CASSQDVLVNRYF.